This TCR beta chain derives from a study of blood T cell repertoires in COVID-19. Whole-study context: Acute and convalescent COVID-19 samples came from the United States, Italy and Spain. T cells, B-cell-depleted T cells, or PBMCs provided the cDNA or gDNA that served as material.

Germline V gene sequence: CDR1 SNHLY, CDR2 FYNNEI. The CDR3 consists of 15 residues. V lost 6 bases to trimming and J lost 5 bases, with 18 bases between them. As originally analysed: Amplifying reference gene primers gave estimates of nucleated cell counts. Produced via immunoSEQ multiplex PCR; TCRdb's table is partial and in-frame only. V, J and clone size are taken as reported in that table, and D and trimming were inferred from the DNA itself. There are approximately 190,000 clones in the sample; about 85% occur only once, and 20% lies in the top ten. This clonotype originated in a human donor in a cohort sampled during active COVID-19. The chain links TRBV2 to TRBJ2-3; D unclear. The sample taken for sequencing was peripheral blood. This chain's CDR3 is CASREKALVGDTQYF. The CDR3 DNA reads as TGTGCCAGCAGGGAGAAAGCCTTGGTGGGAGATACGCAGTATTTT.